Listed below are T cell receptor beta chains from one sample, sequenced in a study of blood T cell repertoires in COVID-19. Data came from immunoSEQ multiplex PCR; TCRdb stores just in-frame clones and leaves some out. The data contain about 190,000 clones, about 86% of them singletons. The sequenced material came from peripheral blood. The receptors here all came from a man younger than 40 with active or convalescent COVID-19. The CDR3 runs from the conserved cysteine through the conserved F or W. Each record gives: D gene, clone size, V gene, J gene, CDR3 protein, CDR3 DNA. A D gene is named only where the DNA matches it firmly. Where a row states a size, it is once, few, many or the class of an expanded clone; other rows omit it.

D gene: TRBD2; clone size: once; V gene: TRBV24-1; J gene: TRBJ2-7; CDR3 protein: CATAGDLGNEQYF; CDR3 DNA: TGTGCCACCGCGGGGGACCTAGGCAACGAGCAGTACTTC
D gene: TRBD2; clone size: .; V gene: TRBV19; J gene: TRBJ2-7; CDR3 protein: CASSITLAAGEQYF; CDR3 DNA: TGTGCCAGTAGCATTACGCTAGCGGCGGGCGAGCAGTACTTC
D gene: .; clone size: .; V gene: TRBV5-1; J gene: TRBJ2-3; CDR3 protein: CASSLAGDLGDTQYF; CDR3 DNA: TGCGCCAGCAGCTTGGCCGGGGATCTAGGAGATACGCAGTATTTT
D gene: TRBD2; clone size: once; V gene: TRBV30; J gene: TRBJ2-7; CDR3 protein: CAWSRGLAGGTYEQYF; CDR3 DNA: TGTGCCTGGAGTCGTGGACTAGCGGGAGGGACCTACGAGCAGTACTTC
D gene: .; clone size: .; V gene: TRBV1; J gene: TRBJ2-1; CDR3 protein: CTSTGKREDYNEQFF; CDR3 DNA: TGCACCAGCACGGGTAAGCGGGAGGACTACAATGAGCAGTTCTTC
D gene: .; clone size: .; V gene: TRBV5-6; J gene: TRBJ1-2; CDR3 protein: CASSGMLGGYGYTF; CDR3 DNA: TGTGCCAGCAGCGGAATGCTTGGCGGCTATGGCTACACCTTC
D gene: TRBD1; clone size: few; V gene: TRBV30; J gene: TRBJ1-1; CDR3 protein: CAWRQGRVEAFF; CDR3 DNA: TGTGCCTGGCGACAGGGGCGGGTTGAAGCTTTCTTT
D gene: .; clone size: .; V gene: TRBV28; J gene: TRBJ1-5; CDR3 protein: CAIAGPNQPQHF; CDR3 DNA: TGTGCCATCGCGGGGCCTAATCAGCCCCAGCATTTT
D gene: TRBD2; clone size: .; V gene: TRBV6-5; J gene: TRBJ2-5; CDR3 protein: CASSTRLARETQYF; CDR3 DNA: TGTGCCAGCAGTACCAGACTAGCGCGGGAGACCCAGTACTTC
D gene: TRBD1; clone size: .; V gene: TRBV25-1; J gene: TRBJ1-6; CDR3 protein: CASSERDRVDSPLHF; CDR3 DNA: TGTGCCAGCAGTGAGCGGGACAGGGTTGATTCACCCCTCCACTTT
D gene: .; clone size: .; V gene: TRBV28; J gene: TRBJ1-4; CDR3 protein: CASRAGGEKLFF; CDR3 DNA: TGTGCCAGCAGGGCTGGGGGGGAAAAACTGTTTTTT
D gene: .; clone size: .; V gene: TRBV5-6; J gene: TRBJ1-1; CDR3 protein: CASSLAPGGLNTEAFF; CDR3 DNA: TGTGCCAGCAGCTTGGCCCCGGGGGGTCTGAACACTGAAGCTTTCTTT
D gene: TRBD2; clone size: .; V gene: TRBV7-9; J gene: TRBJ2-5; CDR3 protein: CASSRTSPETQYF; CDR3 DNA: TGTGCCAGCAGCCGGACTAGTCCGGAGACCCAGTACTTC
D gene: .; clone size: .; V gene: TRBV6-4; J gene: TRBJ2-1; CDR3 protein: CASSDSAAREQFF; CDR3 DNA: TGTGCCAGCAGTGACTCTGCGGCGCGTGAGCAGTTCTTC
D gene: TRBD2; clone size: .; V gene: TRBV5-4; J gene: TRBJ2-1; CDR3 protein: CASSLTSGGGYNEQFF; CDR3 DNA: TGTGCCAGCAGCTTGACTAGCGGGGGAGGGTACAATGAGCAGTTCTTC
D gene: TRBD1; clone size: .; V gene: TRBV19; J gene: TRBJ2-3; CDR3 protein: CASSKQGAGADTQYF; CDR3 DNA: TGTGCCAGTAGTAAACAGGGGGCCGGGGCAGATACGCAGTATTTT
D gene: .; clone size: once; V gene: TRBV21-1; J gene: TRBJ2-3; CDR3 protein: CASSKGLAGKWSDTQYF; CDR3 DNA: TGTGCCAGCAGCAAGGGACTAGCGGGAAAATGGTCTGATACGCAGTATTTT
D gene: TRBD1; clone size: .; V gene: TRBV6-2/TRBV6-3; J gene: TRBJ2-2; CDR3 protein: CASSYSVTGGTGELFF; CDR3 DNA: TGTGCCAGCAGTTACTCTGTGACAGGGGGCACCGGGGAGCTGTTTTTT
D gene: .; clone size: .; V gene: TRBV6-5; J gene: TRBJ2-5; CDR3 protein: CASTRARGETQYF; CDR3 DNA: TGTGCCAGCACCCGGGCCCGGGGGGAGACCCAGTACTTC
D gene: TRBD1; clone size: .; V gene: TRBV6-5; J gene: TRBJ1-1; CDR3 protein: CASSSRGNMNTEAFF; CDR3 DNA: TGTGCCAGCAGCTCCAGGGGGAACATGAACACTGAAGCTTTCTTT
D gene: .; clone size: .; V gene: TRBV7-9; J gene: TRBJ2-3; CDR3 protein: CASKPSGGRTDTQYF; CDR3 DNA: TGTGCCAGCAAACCCTCGGGGGGCCGCACAGATACGCAGTATTTT
D gene: .; clone size: .; V gene: TRBV5-1; J gene: TRBJ1-1; CDR3 protein: CASSLYNRDPEAFF; CDR3 DNA: TGCGCCAGCAGCTTGTACAACAGGGACCCTGAAGCTTTCTTT
D gene: TRBD1; clone size: .; V gene: TRBV6-5; J gene: TRBJ1-2; CDR3 protein: CASSFRTGHGYTF; CDR3 DNA: TGTGCCAGCAGTTTTCGGACAGGGCATGGCTACACCTTC
D gene: .; clone size: .; V gene: TRBV19; J gene: TRBJ2-3; CDR3 protein: CASSDDSGRSTDTQYF; CDR3 DNA: TGTGCCAGTAGCGACGACAGTGGACGTAGCACAGATACGCAGTATTTT
D gene: TRBD1; clone size: .; V gene: TRBV2; J gene: TRBJ2-4; CDR3 protein: CASSGDRTAAKNIQYF; CDR3 DNA: TGTGCCAGCAGTGGGGACAGGACCGCAGCCAAAAACATTCAGTACTTC
D gene: .; clone size: .; V gene: TRBV10-2; J gene: TRBJ1-1; CDR3 protein: CASTHQAEHEAFF; CDR3 DNA: TGCGCCAGCACACATCAGGCAGAACATGAAGCTTTCTTT
D gene: .; clone size: .; V gene: TRBV6-1; J gene: TRBJ2-1; CDR3 protein: CASSEGQASNEQFF; CDR3 DNA: TGTGCCAGCAGTGAAGGACAGGCCTCAAATGAGCAGTTCTTC
D gene: TRBD1; clone size: .; V gene: TRBV3-1/TRBV3-2; J gene: TRBJ1-3; CDR3 protein: CASSHVTGDYDTIYF; CDR3 DNA: TGTGCCAGCAGCCACGTGACAGGGGATTACGACACCATATATTTT
D gene: TRBD1; clone size: few; V gene: TRBV7-9; J gene: TRBJ1-1; CDR3 protein: CASSPEGQMNTEAFF; CDR3 DNA: TGTGCCAGCAGCCCGGAGGGACAGATGAACACTGAAGCTTTCTTT
D gene: .; clone size: .; V gene: TRBV19; J gene: TRBJ2-3; CDR3 protein: CASSSGGRETDTQYF; CDR3 DNA: TGTGCCAGTAGTAGTGGGGGCAGGGAAACAGATACGCAGTATTTT
D gene: .; clone size: .; V gene: TRBV6-5; J gene: TRBJ1-2; CDR3 protein: CASTGPGGYTF; CDR3 DNA: TGTGCCAGCACCGGTCCGGGGGGCTACACCTTC
D gene: .; clone size: few; V gene: TRBV5-6; J gene: TRBJ2-7; CDR3 protein: CASSLNSGNEQYF; CDR3 DNA: TGTGCCAGCAGCTTGAACTCAGGGAACGAGCAGTACTTC
D gene: TRBD1; clone size: few; V gene: TRBV6-6; J gene: TRBJ2-1; CDR3 protein: CASSRRRTGVPNEQFF; CDR3 DNA: TGTGCCAGCAGTCGACGCCGGACAGGGGTACCCAATGAGCAGTTCTTC
D gene: TRBD2; clone size: .; V gene: TRBV10-1; J gene: TRBJ2-1; CDR3 protein: CASRGSGGDNEQFF; CDR3 DNA: TGCGCCAGCCGTGGAAGCGGGGGTGACAATGAGCAGTTCTTC
D gene: .; clone size: .; V gene: TRBV3-1/TRBV3-2; J gene: TRBJ1-1; CDR3 protein: CASSHLGQNTEAFF; CDR3 DNA: TGTGCCAGCAGCCACTTGGGACAGAACACTGAAGCTTTCTTT
D gene: TRBD2; clone size: .; V gene: TRBV27; J gene: TRBJ2-3; CDR3 protein: CASSSLTSGSTDTQYF; CDR3 DNA: TGTGCCAGCAGTTCACTGACTAGCGGGAGCACAGATACGCAGTATTTT
D gene: .; clone size: .; V gene: TRBV9; J gene: TRBJ1-3; CDR3 protein: CASSVQGNAGNTIYF; CDR3 DNA: TGTGCCAGCAGCGTACAGGGTAACGCTGGAAACACCATATATTTT
D gene: TRBD1; clone size: .; V gene: TRBV5-1; J gene: TRBJ1-1; CDR3 protein: CASSLGTGGTEAFF; CDR3 DNA: TGCGCCAGCAGCTTGGGGACAGGGGGGACTGAAGCTTTCTTT
D gene: .; clone size: few; V gene: TRBV6-2/TRBV6-3; J gene: TRBJ2-7; CDR3 protein: CASSGSNSYEQYF; CDR3 DNA: TGTGCCAGCAGCGGGAGTAACTCCTACGAGCAGTACTTC
D gene: TRBD1; clone size: few; V gene: TRBV11-2; J gene: TRBJ2-7; CDR3 protein: CASSLEPSGGLDEQYF; CDR3 DNA: TGTGCCAGCAGCTTAGAGCCCTCAGGGGGCTTGGACGAGCAGTACTTC
D gene: TRBD1; clone size: .; V gene: TRBV5-6; J gene: TRBJ1-3; CDR3 protein: CASSGTGASGNTIYF; CDR3 DNA: TGTGCCAGCAGCGGAACAGGGGCCTCTGGAAACACCATATATTTT
D gene: .; clone size: .; V gene: TRBV3-1/TRBV3-2; J gene: TRBJ1-1; CDR3 protein: CASSQEGRNTEAFF; CDR3 DNA: TGTGCCAGCAGCCAAGAGGGGCGGAACACTGAAGCTTTCTTT
D gene: TRBD1; clone size: .; V gene: TRBV7-9; J gene: TRBJ2-3; CDR3 protein: CASSLRSGQLDTQYF; CDR3 DNA: TGTGCCAGCAGCTTAAGGTCGGGACAGCTAGATACGCAGTATTTT
D gene: .; clone size: .; V gene: TRBV7-9; J gene: TRBJ1-1; CDR3 protein: CASSLGGPDTEAFF; CDR3 DNA: TGTGCCAGCAGCTTAGGAGGCCCCGACACTGAAGCTTTCTTT
D gene: TRBD2; clone size: .; V gene: TRBV5-8; J gene: TRBJ2-7; CDR3 protein: CASSFSTGTSGRAYEQYF; CDR3 DNA: TGTGCCAGCAGTTTCAGCACAGGGACTAGCGGGAGGGCCTACGAGCAGTACTTC
D gene: TRBD2; clone size: .; V gene: TRBV7-9; J gene: TRBJ2-1; CDR3 protein: CASSSSPGGRDNEQFF; CDR3 DNA: TGTGCCAGCAGCTCGTCACCGGGGGGTAGGGACAATGAGCAGTTCTTC
D gene: .; clone size: few; V gene: TRBV11-2; J gene: TRBJ1-2; CDR3 protein: CASSDPGEAAPNYGYTF; CDR3 DNA: TGTGCCAGCAGCGACCCGGGGGAGGCGGCCCCCAACTATGGCTACACCTTC
D gene: TRBD1; clone size: .; V gene: TRBV6-2/TRBV6-3; J gene: TRBJ1-5; CDR3 protein: CASSSLRGQNQPQHF; CDR3 DNA: TGTGCCAGCAGTTCCCTCAGGGGGCAAAATCAGCCCCAGCATTTT
D gene: .; clone size: .; V gene: TRBV19; J gene: TRBJ1-1; CDR3 protein: CASRYAAPGMGVVSTEAFF; CDR3 DNA: TGTGCCAGTAGATACGCGGCCCCGGGGATGGGCGTTGTGAGCACTGAAGCTTTCTTT
D gene: .; clone size: .; V gene: TRBV9; J gene: TRBJ2-3; CDR3 protein: CASSAGGIVTDTQYF; CDR3 DNA: TGTGCCAGCAGCGCTGGGGGGATTGTAACAGATACGCAGTATTTT
D gene: .; clone size: .; V gene: TRBV7-2; J gene: TRBJ2-5; CDR3 protein: CASSLAGKGSSDQYF; CDR3 DNA: TGTGCCAGCAGCTTAGCGGGGAAAGGGAGCAGCGACCAGTACTTC